Each of the 22 T cell receptor beta chains below was sequenced from the same sample in a study of T-cell memory formation after mild COVID-19. Via MiXCR, TCRdb re-called the 5' RACE reads, giving one row per CDR3 protein. Here the sample spans under 600,000 distinct CDR3 sequences, roughly 20% being singletons. The material sequenced was PBMCs or a T cell subset sorted from them (not recorded which). These receptors were taken from an adult woman who had mild COVID-19 (a few samples of this study predate the infection). Cell type and time point are not known.

This clonotype has just a few counts. The chain couples TRBV15 to TRBJ2-1; D tentatively reads TRBD1 or TRBD2 (6 bases each). V lost 0 bases, J lost 14 bases, and 20 bases lay in between. CDR1 LNHNV and CDR2 YYDKDF come from the germline V gene (reference sequence). The CDR3 length is 15 residues. The CDR3 DNA follows: TGTGCCACCAGCAGAGAGGCGGGACACCTCCATCCTGAGTTCTTC. Its protein is CATSREAGHLHPEFF.

The chain links TRBV3-1 to TRBJ1-6; D might be TRBD1 (5 bases). There are 15 residues in the CDR3. Trimming removed 2 bases at V and 5 bases at J, with 10 bases between. Germline V CDR1 and CDR2: LGHDT, YNNKEL (reference sequence). In nucleotides, the CDR3 is TGTGCCAGCAGCCAAACGGGGGTGCATAATTCACCCCTCCACTTT. This sequence encodes CASSQTGVHNSPLHF.

The chain carries TRBV20-1 and TRBJ2-7; 12 bases fit TRBD2. The ends lost 7 bases at V and 2 bases at J; junction bases unmatched: 6. The CDR3 is 14 amino acids. Germline loops: CDR1 DFQATT, CDR2 SNEGSKA (reference sequence). The CDR3: CSGQTSGSPYEQYF. CDR3 bases: TGCAGTGGTCAGACTAGCGGGAGTCCCTACGAGCAGTACTTC.

The sample holds a few counts of this clonotype. The chain couples TRBV18 to TRBJ2-5; D unresolved. With 3 bases removed from V and 2 bases from J, the gap between germline ends came to 7 bases. Germline values: CDR1 KGHSH, CDR2 LQKENI. The CDR3 has 13 residues. CDR3: CASSPGIQETQYF. DNA for the CDR3: TGTGCCAGCTCACCGGGGATACAAGAGACCCAGTACTTC.

The CDR3 spells CASSQEIGRAGANVLTF. DNA for the CDR3: TGCGCCAGCAGCCAAGAGATCGGCCGGGCTGGGGCCAACGTCCTGACTTTC. The rearrangement links TRBV4-3 to TRBJ2-6; no clear D. The V end lost 0 bases, the J end lost 2 bases, and 11 bases lay between the germline ends. In germline, CDR1 is LGHNA, CDR2 YSLEER. The CDR3 loop spans 17 amino acids.

This clonotype appeared a few times. V is TRBV24-1 and J is TRBJ2-1; 7 nucleotides line up with TRBD1. Germline V CDR1 and CDR2: KGHDR, SFDVKD. Losses at the gene ends were 6 bases for V and 4 bases for J; bases not matched to a gene: 8. This CDR3 contains 15 residues. The CDR3 spells CATSFRDRKYNEQFF. In DNA, the CDR3 is TGTGCCACCAGTTTCCGGGACAGAAAATACAATGAGCAGTTCTTC.

The CDR3: CASRPQILNQPQHF. CDR3 sequence (DNA): TGTGCCAGCCGACCACAGATACTAAATCAGCCCCAGCATTTT. V gene TRBV6-5 combines with J gene TRBJ1-5; D remains unclear. There are 14 residues in the CDR3. Germline V gene sequence: CDR1 MNHEY, CDR2 SVGAGI. V was trimmed by 8 bases and J by 4 bases, leaving 15 bases between them.

The chain combines TRBV4-2 with TRBJ1-1; the D is unclear. V lost 4 bases and J lost 3, with 15 bases in between. This CDR3 spans 15 amino acids. CDR1 and CDR2 from the germline V gene are LGHNA and YNFKEQ. The CDR3 reads CASSRLGKVDTEAFF. The CDR3 nucleotides read TGTGCCAGCAGCCGCCTAGGGAAGGTTGACACTGAAGCTTTCTTT.

This clonotype was detected a few times. This rearrangement joins TRBV7-9 to TRBJ1-3; D unclear. Germline V CDR1 and CDR2: SEHNR, FQNEAQ (reference sequence). V was clipped by 1 base and J by 7 bases, with 14 bases between them. The CDR3 sequence is 15 residues long. In DNA, the CDR3 is TGTGCCAGCAGCTTAGGTTCGGCTCCCGGTAACACCATATATTTT. As protein: CASSLGSAPGNTIYF.

This clonotype appeared many times. The V gene is TRBV6-5, the J gene TRBJ1-1; D might be TRBD1 (5 bases). Germline CDR1 is MNHEY and CDR2 is SVGAGI. The germline V and J ends were trimmed by 6 bases and 3 bases, with 11 bases remaining between them. The CDR3 has 13 amino acids. The CDR3 nucleotides read TGTGCCAGCAGCCACCGGGGCCACACTGAAGCTTTCTTT. As protein: CASSHRGHTEAFF.

This chain links TRBV4-2 with TRBJ1-2; no firm D call. Germline V gene lookup returns CDR1 LGHNA and CDR2 YNFKEQ. The CDR3 runs to 16 residues. Trimming removed 0 bases at V and 0 bases at J, with 11 bases between. The CDR3 loop is CASSQDVTKANYGYTF. The CDR3, as DNA: TGTGCCAGCAGCCAAGATGTAACGAAGGCTAACTATGGCTACACCTTC.

The chain carries TRBV11-2 and TRBJ2-5; 13 bases fit TRBD2. CDR1 is SGHAT, CDR2 FQNNGV, per germline. This CDR3 is built from 15 residues. The J segment lost 4 bases and the V segment lost 5 bases, leaving 4 bases of the junction unmatched. The CDR3 bases are TGTGCCAGCAGCGTAGGACTAGCGGGAGTAGAGACCCAGTACTTC. It codes for CASSVGLAGVETQYF.

V and J are TRBV3-1 and TRBJ2-7; no clear D. CDR1 LGHDT and CDR2 YNNKEL come from the germline V gene (reference sequence). Trimming pared 4 bases from V and 5 bases from J, leaving 15 bases between. The CDR3 runs to 14 residues. The CDR3: CASSPKNRADEQYF. The CDR3 bases are TGTGCCAGCAGCCCAAAGAATAGGGCTGACGAGCAGTACTTC.

The chain couples TRBV7-9 to TRBJ2-5; the D gene could be TRBD1 or TRBD2 (5 bases each). CDR1 and CDR2 from the germline V gene are SEHNR and FQNEAQ (reference sequence). The CDR3 contains 16 residues. Trimming removed 5 bases from V and 0 bases from J, with 16 bases in between. DNA for the CDR3: TGTGCCAGCAGCACCCGGGACCCGTCGTACCAAGAGACCCAGTACTTC. The encoded protein is CASSTRDPSYQETQYF.

The chain has TRBV5-6 and TRBJ1-1, with 9 bases aligning to TRBD1. The CDR3 length is 14 residues. The germline CDR1 and CDR2 sequences are SGHDT and YYEEEE. V lost 4 bases, J lost 3 bases, and 4 bases stayed unmatched. CDR3 loop: CASSRQGVYTEAFF. CDR3 DNA sequence: TGTGCCAGCAGCCGACAGGGGGTCTACACTGAAGCTTTCTTT.

This rearrangement joins TRBV28 to TRBJ1-2, with a weak D call TRBD1 (5 bases). The CDR3 is 15 residues long. Germline assignment: CDR1 MDHEN and CDR2 SYDVKM. Trimming removed 5 bases at V and 5 bases at J, with 18 bases between. The CDR3 loop is CASSPPRSEGYGYTF. The CDR3 coding sequence is TGTGCCAGCAGTCCGCCTCGGTCCGAGGGGTATGGCTACACCTTC.

This clonotype occurred a few times. The chain employs TRBV4-1 and TRBJ2-3; 8 bases map to TRBD1. There are 15 residues in the CDR3. Trimming at V came to 6 bases and at J to 4 bases, leaving 9 bases not matched to a gene. Germline CDR1 MGHRA, CDR2 YSYEKL. CDR3 region: CASRDLGQGADTQYF. The CDR3 DNA reads as TGCGCCAGCAGGGACTTAGGACAGGGCGCAGATACGCAGTATTTT.

J is TRBJ1-2 and V is TRBV15, with a weak D call TRBD1 (6 bases). V was shortened by 4 bases and J by 4 bases, with 13 bases between the two germline ends. This CDR3 is built from 14 residues. From germline, CDR1 is LNHNV and CDR2 YYDKDF (reference sequence). The chain's CDR3 is CATSITRGTYGYTF. CDR3 DNA: TGTGCCACCAGCATAACCAGGGGTACCTATGGCTACACCTTC.

This clonotype was recorded at least ten times. The junction and the germline gene differ at one end; a read error may be behind it. The J gene is TRBJ2-1, the V gene TRBV6-2 or TRBV6-3, with a possible D match to TRBD2 (6 bases). Germline-derived CDR1 and CDR2 are MNHEY and SVGEGT. CDR3 length: 14 amino acids. CDR3 in amino acids: CASSYGSSYNEQFF. The CDR3 nucleotides read TGCGCCAGCAGCTACGGGAGTTCCTACAATGAGCAGTTCTTC.

This clonotype was seen a handful of times. The CDR3 bases are TGTGCCAGCAGTTTATCGGTGACAGTGAACACCGGGGAGCTGTTTTTT. This translates into CASSLSVTVNTGELFF. The chain uses TRBV27 and TRBJ2-2; weak D call: TRBD1 (5 bases). The CDR3 spans 16 residues. V lost 0 bases, J lost 1 base, and 9 bases lay in between. Germline values: CDR1 MNHEY, CDR2 SMNVEV (reference sequence).

This clonotype was recorded a few times. This chain links TRBV9 with TRBJ2-2, with D maybe TRBD2 (6 bases). The CDR3 totals 14 residues. V was clipped by 2 bases and J by 4 bases, with 9 bases between them. Germline V gene lookup returns CDR1 SGDLS and CDR2 YYNGEE. The CDR3, as DNA: TGTGCCAGCAGCGTGGGGGGTGGCACCGGGGAGCTGTTTTTT. This codes for CASSVGGGTGELFF.

The DNA of the CDR3 is TGTGCCAGCAGTAACGCGGGAGTAGCCAAAAACATTCAGTACTTC. It encodes CASSNAGVAKNIQYF. The gene calls are TRBV12-3 or TRBV12-4 and TRBJ2-4; TRBD2 aligns across 7 bases. The ends lost 5 bases at V and 0 bases at J; junction bases unmatched: 4. This CDR3 comprises 15 residues.